Below, 30 T cell receptor beta chains from the same sample are listed, as sequenced in a study of T cells in Graves' hyperthyroidism and ophthalmopathy. What was amplified from RNA transcripts were TCR beta CDR3 regions. When the TCR CDR3 underwent first-round RT-PCR, the HTBI primer set was used. TCRdb ran MiXCR on the multiplex PCR reads and lists one entry per CDR3 protein. The sample includes approximately 690,000 distinct CDR3 sequences, roughly 20% of them seen just once. Input material: blood. These receptors were taken from a young man with Graves' ophthalmopathy.

This clonotype was seen more than once but under ten times. The gene calls are TRBV2 and TRBJ2-5; 7 bases line up with TRBD1. Germline CDR1 reads SNHLY; CDR2 reads FYNNEI. The CDR3 has 12 amino acids. Losses at the gene ends were 9 bases for V and 1 base for J; bases not matched to a gene: 2. The CDR3, as DNA: TGTGCCAGTGACAGGGTCCAAGAGACCCAGTACTTC. Encoded protein: CASDRVQETQYF.

This clonotype was counted many times. The chain uses TRBV11-2 and TRBJ1-2, with D possibly TRBD1 on 5 matching bases. CDR3 length: 15 amino acids. Trimming removed 5 bases at V and 6 bases at J, with 19 bases between. Looked up from germline, CDR1 is SGHAT and CDR2 is FQNNGV. The CDR3 DNA follows: TGTGCCAGCAGCCGTAGCAGGGCAGAGGTTGATGGCTACACCTTC. This encodes CASSRSRAEVDGYTF. Variable domain in full (rest from reference TRBV11-2 and TRBJ1-2): EAGVAQSPRYKIIEKRQSVAFWCNPISGHATLYWYQQILGQGPKLLIQFQNNGVVDDSQLPKDRFSAERLKGVDSTLKIQPAKLEDSAVYLCASSRSRAEVDGYTFGSGTRLTVV.

This clonotype was observed many times. The chain employs TRBV7-9 and TRBJ2-7; D is unclear. This CDR3 comprises 14 residues. Trimming took 5 bases from V and 0 from J, leaving 11 bases between them. CDR1 and CDR2 (germline): SEHNR, FQNEAQ (reference sequence). CDR3 loop: CASSTPRYSYEQYF. The CDR3 DNA reads as TGTGCCAGCAGCACCCCCAGGTACTCCTACGAGCAGTACTTC.

The sample holds many counts of this clonotype. The V call is TRBV2, the J call TRBJ2-1; D uncertain. The germline V and J ends were trimmed by 2 bases and 3 bases, with 8 bases remaining between them. The CDR3 sequence is 14 residues long. Looked up from germline, CDR1 is SNHLY and CDR2 is FYNNEI. The CDR3 coding sequence is TGTGCCAGCAGTGAAATGGGCGGCTACAATGAGCAGTTCTTC. It translates to CASSEMGGYNEQFF.

This chain connects TRBV27 to TRBJ1-2; TRBD1 matches at 8 bases. CDR3 length: 18 amino acids. Germline values: CDR1 MNHEY, CDR2 SMNVEV (reference sequence). The V gene end was trimmed by 5 bases and the J gene end by 8 bases; junction bases not matched to a gene: 22. The CDR3 DNA is TGTGCCAGCAGTCCGACTATCAATACAGGGGGAGAGGGTGAGGGCTACACCTTC. It specifies CASSPTINTGGEGEGYTF.

CDR3 sequence (DNA): TGCGCCAGCAGCCTCACAATCCCCGGGACTGTGAGCACAGATACGCAGTATTTT. This gives the protein CASSLTIPGTVSTDTQYF. V usage is TRBV4-3 and J usage is TRBJ2-3, with D perhaps TRBD2 (6 bases). Germline V gives CDR1 LGHNA, CDR2 YSLEER. The CDR3 sequence is 18 residues long. Trimming stripped 4 bases from V and 0 bases from J, with 20 bases between.

With respect to this clonotype: A single base separates this from a much larger clone, so it may be a read error. This chain joins TRBV7-6 and TRBJ2-7; tentative D call: TRBD1 (6 bases). Germline CDR1 SGHVS, CDR2 FNYEAQ. The CDR3 covers 16 residues. V shed 5 bases and J shed 2 bases, with 19 bases lying between them. The CDR3 region is CASSTGHRDGTYEQYF. In nucleotides, the CDR3 is TGTGCCAGCAGCACGGGACACCGGGACGGTACCTACGAGCAGTACTTC. Drawing the rest from reference TRBV7-6 and TRBJ2-7, the complete variable domain is GAGVSQSPRYKVTKRGQDVALRCDPISGHVSLYWYRQALGQGPEFLTYFNYEAQQDKSGLPNDRFSAERPEGSISTLTIQRTEQRDSAMYRCASSTGHRDGTYEQYFGPGTRLTVT.

This clonotype was picked up a small number of times. The chain joins TRBV9 to TRBJ2-6, with D perhaps being TRBD1 or TRBD2 (5 bases each). Trimming removed 4 bases at V and 2 bases at J, with 22 bases between. The CDR3 extends over 19 amino acids. In germline, CDR1 is SGDLS, CDR2 YYNGEE. The CDR3 DNA sequence: TGTGCCAGCAGCTTGACCGGGACCCCCAGTGGGGCTGGGGCCAACGTCCTGACTTTC. This sequence encodes CASSLTGTPSGAGANVLTF.

Ten or more counts support this clonotype. This sequence joins TRBV11-2 and TRBJ2-5, with D possibly matching TRBD2 (5 bases). This CDR3 is built from 16 residues. The germline gives CDR1 SGHAT, CDR2 FQNNGV. V was trimmed by 3 bases and J by 5 bases, leaving 19 bases between them. The CDR3 sequence is CASSLNIESAAETQYF. For the CDR3, the DNA is TGTGCCAGCAGCTTGAACATTGAATCAGCGGCGGAGACCCAGTACTTC.

This clonotype showed up just a few times. This chain joins TRBV20-1 and TRBJ2-5; 7 bases match TRBD2. With V trimmed by 3 bases and J by 0 bases, 10 bases remained unmatched. The CDR3 is made up of 16 amino acids. The germline V gene has CDR1 DFQATT and CDR2 SNEGSKA (reference sequence). The CDR3 loop is CSARGMREINQETQYF. In DNA form, the CDR3 reads TGCAGTGCTAGGGGGATGCGGGAGATAAACCAAGAGACCCAGTACTTC.

This clonotype appeared many times. This chain connects TRBV2 to TRBJ1-4; tentatively, D is TRBD1 (5 bases). The CDR3 is made up of 16 amino acids. Trimming took off 5 bases at V and 0 bases at J, with 13 bases between the two ends. Per germline, CDR1 SNHLY and CDR2 FYNNEI. The CDR3 protein is CASSTRQPTTNEKLFF. In DNA, the CDR3 is TGTGCCAGCAGTACGAGACAGCCAACAACTAATGAAAAACTGTTTTTT.

This clonotype was seen at least ten times. The chain uses TRBV19 and TRBJ1-1; no clear D gene. CDR1 is LNHDA, CDR2 SQIVND, per germline (reference sequence). V lost 3 bases and J lost 1, with 6 bases in between. The CDR3 totals 13 residues. The CDR3 reads CASSIGWNTEAFF. CDR3 coding DNA: TGTGCCAGTAGTATCGGATGGAACACTGAAGCTTTCTTT.

The CDR3 region is CASSVEGLAADEQYF. The CDR3 nucleotides are TGTGCCAGCAGTGTCGAAGGACTAGCGGCTGACGAGCAGTACTTC. The chain is built from TRBV6-1 and TRBJ2-7; 10 nucleotides line up with TRBD2. Germline trimming cut 4 bases from V and 5 bases from J; bases unmatched to any gene: 8. The CDR3 consists of 15 residues. Germline CDR1 is MNHNS and CDR2 is SASEGT.

The sample holds a few counts of this clonotype. The chain recombines TRBV4-2 with TRBJ2-3; 12 nucleotides match TRBD1. This CDR3 comprises 17 residues. Germline V gives CDR1 LGHNA, CDR2 YNFKEQ. The V gene end was trimmed by 4 bases and the J gene end by 6 bases; junction bases not matched to a gene: 11. The CDR3 here is CASSPQLGTGGRDTQYF. CDR3 DNA sequence: TGTGCCAGCAGCCCCCAACTTGGGACAGGGGGCAGGGATACGCAGTATTTT.

Many counts were recorded for this clonotype. This chain connects TRBV2 to TRBJ1-1; possible D gene TRBD1, 6 bases. Germline V gene lookup returns CDR1 SNHLY and CDR2 FYNNEI. The CDR3 is 13 amino acids. Trimming cost V 6 bases and J 6 bases, with 14 bases left between them. The CDR3 loop reads CASRKGGTPEAFF. The CDR3 bases are TGTGCCAGCAGGAAGGGTGGGACACCTGAAGCTTTCTTT.

The sample holds many counts of this clonotype. The gene calls are TRBV20-1 and TRBJ2-2; weak D call: TRBD2 (5 bases). CDR3 length: 14 amino acids. Trimming took off 5 bases at V and 6 bases at J, with 16 bases between the two ends. Per germline, CDR1 DFQATT and CDR2 SNEGSKA (reference sequence). This chain's CDR3 is CSAGGPAVAGELFF. The CDR3 DNA sequence: TGCAGTGCTGGAGGACCAGCGGTTGCCGGGGAGCTGTTTTTT.

There are many counts of this clonotype. The CDR3 here is CASSRSEATYEQYF. In DNA form, the CDR3 reads TGCGCCAGCAGCCGGTCGGAAGCGACCTACGAGCAGTACTTC. The V and J genes are TRBV5-1 and TRBJ2-7; D ambiguous. Trimming removed 4 bases from V and 2 bases from J, with 13 bases in between. The CDR3 loop spans 14 amino acids. Germline V gene data show CDR1 as SGHRS and CDR2 as YFSETQ.

V is TRBV20-1 and J is TRBJ1-2; no clear D gene. CDR1 is DFQATT and CDR2 is SNEGSKA in the germline V gene (reference sequence). Trimming took 5 bases from V and 4 from J, leaving 8 bases between them. CDR3 length: 11 residues. DNA for the CDR3: TGCAGTGCTGGTTCCAGCTATGGCTACACCTTC. Its translation: CSAGSSYGYTF.

This clonotype was seen repeatedly, ten times or more. V is TRBV6-1 and J is TRBJ2-3, with a weak D call TRBD2 (5 bases). The germline gives CDR1 MNHNS, CDR2 SASEGT. V was shortened by 4 bases and J by 4 bases, with 9 bases between the two germline ends. The CDR3 is 13 amino acids. CDR3 sequence reads: CASSAEAPDTQYF. CDR3 bases: TGTGCCAGCAGTGCGGAGGCCCCAGATACGCAGTATTTT.

V usage is TRBV28 and J usage is TRBJ1-5; no definite D call. This CDR3 is 14 amino acids long. Germline V CDR1 and CDR2: MDHEN, SYDVKM. Trimming removed 6 bases from V and 1 base from J, with 10 bases in between. CDR3 protein: CASSRGWSNQPQHF. Written as DNA, the CDR3 is TGTGCCAGCAGCCGAGGGTGGAGCAATCAGCCCCAGCATTTT.

In its sample, this clonotype was seen a few times. The rearrangement uses TRBV7-9 and TRBJ2-3; D gene uncertain. The germline V gene has CDR1 SEHNR and CDR2 FQNEAQ (reference sequence). V lost 2 bases, J lost 6 bases, and 9 bases lay in between. The CDR3 has 13 residues. As DNA, the CDR3 is TGTGCCAGCAGCTTACCCTACGTGGATACGCAGTATTTT. It codes for CASSLPYVDTQYF.

The chain links TRBV7-9 to TRBJ2-1; D unresolved. The CDR3 is 13 residues long. Germline-derived CDR1 and CDR2 are SEHNR and FQNEAQ (reference sequence). Trimming took 5 bases from V and 9 from J, leaving 14 bases between them. Here the CDR3 DNA reads TGTGCCAGCAGCCCCTCGATGCAGACTGAGCAGTTCTTC. Translated, it gives CASSPSMQTEQFF.

This clonotype was counted between two and nine times. This CDR3 reads CASSAIADTQYF. The CDR3 nucleotides read TGTGCCAGCAGTGCGATAGCAGATACGCAGTATTTT. The chain carries TRBV6-1 and TRBJ2-3, with unresolved D. The V and J ends lost 4 bases and 4 bases respectively, with 6 bases between them. The CDR3 consists of 12 residues. Germline V CDR1 and CDR2: MNHNS, SASEGT.

In this sample, this clonotype turned up a few times. The V call is TRBV12-3 or TRBV12-4, the J call TRBJ2-1; 8 bases fit TRBD2. This CDR3 comprises 13 residues. Trimming took 8 bases from V and 6 from J; bases not matched to a gene: 6. The CDR3 nucleotides read TGTGCCAGCGGGACTAGAAGCTCCAATGAGCAGTTCTTC. It is translated as CASGTRSSNEQFF.

This clonotype was counted only a few times. The chain employs TRBV29-1 and TRBJ2-7; TRBD1 agrees at 8 bases. Germline V gives CDR1 SQVTM, CDR2 ANQGSEA. CDR3 length: 11 amino acids. V shed 6 bases, J shed 4 bases, and the junction held 2 bases outside the gene matches. The CDR3 coding sequence is TGCAGCGTACAGGGGGGTTACGAGCAGTACTTC. It specifies CSVQGGYEQYF.

This clonotype was seen at least ten times. CDR3 region: CASRLEGAQHF. CDR3 bases: TGTGCCAGCAGATTAGAGGGGGCGCAGCATTTT. This sequence joins TRBV28 and TRBJ1-5, with 7 bases lining up with TRBD1. This CDR3 has 11 residues. V lost 6 bases, J lost 13 bases, and 6 bases stayed unmatched. Germline CDR1 and CDR2: MDHEN and SYDVKM.

This clonotype was seen many times. The chain is built from TRBV6-2 or TRBV6-3 and TRBJ1-1; D remains ambiguous. The CDR3 length is 13 residues. Looked up from germline, CDR1 is MNHEY and CDR2 is SVGEGT. V lost 5 bases and J 5 bases, leaving 12 bases between the germline ends. The CDR3 nucleotides read TGTGCCAGCAGTAGATGGAGGAATACTGAAGCTTTCTTT. Translation gives CASSRWRNTEAFF.

In this sample, this clonotype turned up many times. The chain recombines TRBV6-1 with TRBJ1-5; perhaps TRBD1 as D (6 bases). The CDR3 loop spans 15 amino acids. Trimming cost V 4 bases and J 7 bases, with 17 bases left between them. Germline V CDR1 and CDR2: MNHNS, SASEGT. The CDR3 DNA is TGTGCCAGCAGTGCCGGGGGAGGGGGGCGGCAGCCCCAGCATTTT. It is translated as CASSAGGGGRQPQHF.

This clonotype came up a few times. V is TRBV5-6 and J is TRBJ1-1, with TRBD1 matching 7 bases. V lost 2 bases, J lost 4 bases, and 14 bases stayed unmatched. CDR3 length equals 17 residues. Germline values: CDR1 SGHDT, CDR2 YYEEEE. The CDR3 DNA reads as TGTGCCAGCAGCTTTCAATATAACAGGGGAAGGGGCACTGAAGCTTTCTTT. Translated, it gives CASSFQYNRGRGTEAFF. Together with reference TRBV5-6 and TRBJ1-1, the CDR3 gives the full variable domain: DAGVTQSPTHLIKTRGQQVTLRCSPKSGHDTVSWYQQALGQGPQFIFQYYEEEERQRGNFPDRFSGHQFPNYSSELNVNALLLGDSALYLCASSFQYNRGRGTEAFFGQGTRLTVV.

V gene TRBV2 combines with J gene TRBJ2-7; 10 bases align to TRBD2. The V segment lost 6 bases and the J segment 4 bases; nucleotides outside the gene matches: 12. Germline lookup yields CDR1 SNHLY and CDR2 FYNNEI. This CDR3 region has 16 residues. Here the CDR3 reads CASRDGAGGLGYEQYF. CDR3 in DNA: TGTGCCAGCAGGGATGGAGCGGGAGGGCTCGGGTACGAGCAGTACTTC.